These 16 T cell receptor beta chains were all obtained from the same sample, sequenced in a study of blood T cell repertoires in COVID-19. Here immunoSEQ multiplex PCR was the method, and the copy in TCRdb shows in-frame clones only, minus some. The data contain under 300,000 clones, roughly 90% of them singletons. Sequencing was carried out using peripheral blood. The receptors stem from a man aged 55 to 70 who had recovered from COVID-19.

This rearrangement joins TRBV19 to TRBJ2-7; 9 bases agree with TRBD1. Germline V gene sequence: CDR1 LNHDA, CDR2 SQIVND (reference sequence). The J segment lost 4 bases and the V segment lost 6 bases, leaving 7 bases of the junction unmatched. The CDR3 totals 14 residues. The CDR3 spells CASSAQGAGYEQYF. In nucleotides, the CDR3 is TGTGCCAGTAGCGCACAGGGGGCTGGTTACGAGCAGTACTTC.

J is TRBJ1-2 and V is TRBV5-1; tentative D call: TRBD1 (5 bases). There are 13 residues in the CDR3. With 0 bases removed from V and 9 bases from J, the gap between germline ends came to 12 bases. The germline V gene encodes CDR1 SGHRS and CDR2 YFSETQ. CDR3 sequence reads: CASSLVGQGSYTF. CDR3 DNA sequence: TGCGCCAGCAGCTTGGTTGGGCAGGGAAGCTACACCTTC.

The chain is built from TRBV6-5 and TRBJ1-5; weak D call: TRBD1 (5 bases). V dropped 2 bases and J dropped 6 bases, with 8 bases sitting between them. The CDR3 loop spans 13 amino acids. Germline assignment: CDR1 MNHEY and CDR2 SVGAGI. The DNA for the CDR3 is TGTGCCAGCAGTTACCGGGGGACTCAGCCCCAGCATTTT. Its translation: CASSYRGTQPQHF.

V and J are TRBV4-2 and TRBJ2-2; 8 bases line up with TRBD1. With V trimmed by 0 bases and J by 0 bases, 6 bases remained unmatched. The CDR3 totals 18 residues. From germline, CDR1 is LGHNA and CDR2 YNFKEQ. Here the CDR3 reads CASSQDLAGGPNTGELFF. CDR3 bases: TGTGCCAGCAGCCAAGATCTTGCAGGGGGCCCGAACACCGGGGAGCTGTTTTTT.

Only a few counts were recorded for this clone. This sequence joins TRBV2 and TRBJ2-7; 10 bases agree with TRBD1. This CDR3 spans 15 amino acids. Germline V CDR1 and CDR2: SNHLY, FYNNEI. The V segment lost 8 bases and the J segment 4 bases; nucleotides outside the gene matches: 11. CDR3 loop: CASQDRDRGIYEQYF. The CDR3 region has the DNA TGTGCCAGCCAGGACCGGGACAGGGGCATATACGAGCAGTACTTC.

Concerning this clone: Other DNA sequences of this sample code for an identical CDR3. The J gene is TRBJ1-1, the V gene TRBV30; the D is unclear. This CDR3 is built from 12 residues. The germline V gene encodes CDR1 GTSNPN and CDR2 SVGIG (reference sequence). V dropped 7 bases and J dropped 0 bases, with 9 bases sitting between them. The CDR3 is CAFTGMNTEAFF. Written as DNA, the CDR3 is TGTGCCTTTACGGGGATGAACACTGAAGCTTTCTTT. Combining the CDR3 with reference TRBV30 and TRBJ1-1 gives the whole variable domain SQTIHQWPATLVQPVGSPLSLECTVEGTSNPNLYWYRQAAGRGLQLLFYSVGIGQISSEVPQNLSASRPQDRQFILSSKKLLLSDSGFYLCAFTGMNTEAFFGQGTRLTVV.

The chain carries TRBV3-1 (or the pseudogene TRBV3-2) and TRBJ2-1; 7 bases map to TRBD2. V trimming: 4 bases; J trimming: 7 bases; junction bases outside the gene matches: 10. This CDR3 region has 15 residues. Germline V lookup: CDR1 LGHDT, CDR2 YNNKEL (reference sequence). CDR3 in DNA: TGTGCCAGCAGCCCCAGCGGGGCCAAGGGTAATGAGCAGTTCTTC. It yields the protein CASSPSGAKGNEQFF.

This CDR3 reads CASSSDRSGAQYF. In nucleotides, the CDR3 is TGTGCCAGCAGCTCGGACAGGTCTGGTGCTCAGTACTTC. V gene TRBV5-4 combines with J gene TRBJ2-4; 7 bases agree with TRBD1. The V and J ends lost 3 bases and 12 bases, in that order; junction bases with no gene match: 9. The CDR3 is 13 amino acids. In germline, CDR1 is SGHNT, CDR2 YYREEE (reference sequence).

The chain recombines TRBV4-1 with TRBJ1-3; 7 bases agree with TRBD1. The CDR3 has 15 amino acids. V lost 3 bases, J lost 1 base, and 3 bases stayed unmatched. The germline V gene has CDR1 MGHRA and CDR2 YSYEKL. Written as DNA, the CDR3 is TGCGCCAGCAGCCACCCGGGACAGTCTGGAAACACCATATATTTT. Translation: CASSHPGQSGNTIYF.

The chain joins TRBV7-9 to TRBJ2-5, with TRBD1 identical over 8 bases. CDR3 size: 15 residues. The trim removed 4 bases at V and 4 bases at J, leaving 8 bases unmatched. Germline CDR1 reads SEHNR; CDR2 reads FQNEAQ (reference sequence). CDR3 sequence: CASSSDRVGRETQYF. In DNA, the CDR3 is TGTGCCAGCAGCTCGGACAGGGTAGGACGAGAGACCCAGTACTTC.

The chain recombines TRBV5-1 with TRBJ1-1; D is uncertain. Trimming removed 0 bases at V and 0 bases at J, with 9 bases between. This CDR3 is built from 15 residues. From germline, CDR1 is SGHRS and CDR2 YFSETQ. Written as DNA, the CDR3 is TGCGCCAGCAGCTTGGAACCAGTTATGAACACTGAAGCTTTCTTT. This translates into CASSLEPVMNTEAFF.

This chain joins TRBV5-1 and TRBJ1-3; possible D gene TRBD1, 6 bases. This CDR3 has 17 amino acids. Looked up from germline, CDR1 is SGHRS and CDR2 is YFSETQ. V gave up 1 base and J gave up 4 bases, with 18 bases separating them. The DNA for the CDR3 is TGCGCCAGCAGCTTGTCCGGCCAGGGGCGCAGAGGAAACACCATATATTTT. It specifies CASSLSGQGRRGNTIYF.

The chain is built from TRBV27 and TRBJ1-1; weak D call: TRBD1 (6 bases). This CDR3 comprises 17 residues. Trimming stripped 3 bases from V and 1 base from J, with 18 bases between. Germline lookup yields CDR1 MNHEY and CDR2 SMNVEV (reference sequence). CDR3 nucleotides: TGTGCCAGCAGTTTCCGAAAACAGGGACCACCGAACACTGAAGCTTTCTTT. It specifies CASSFRKQGPPNTEAFF.

This sequence joins TRBV6-5 and TRBJ2-2; possibly TRBD1 for D (6 bases). This CDR3 is 15 amino acids long. In germline, CDR1 is MNHEY, CDR2 SVGAGI. Trimming took 2 bases from V and 5 from J, leaving 12 bases between them. The CDR3 here is CASSYGGRFTGELFF. The CDR3, as DNA: TGTGCCAGCAGTTACGGGGGCAGGTTTACCGGGGAGCTGTTTTTT.

The chain links TRBV3-1 (or the pseudogene TRBV3-2) to TRBJ1-2; 8 nucleotides agree with TRBD1. This CDR3 comprises 14 residues. The V segment lost 4 bases and the J segment 5 bases; nucleotides outside the gene matches: 6. CDR1 LGHDT and CDR2 YNNKEL come from the germline V gene (reference sequence). CDR3 loop: CASSPGQGWYGYTF. The CDR3 DNA reads TGTGCCAGCAGCCCTGGACAGGGTTGGTATGGCTACACCTTC.

The chain uses TRBV7-9 and TRBJ1-3; D ambiguous. V dropped 5 bases and J dropped 0 bases, with 17 bases sitting between them. From germline, CDR1 is SEHNR and CDR2 FQNEAQ (reference sequence). The CDR3 has 17 amino acids. The CDR3 DNA follows: TGTGCCAGCAGCCCACGGGGAGGGCACGTCTCTGGAAACACCATATATTTT. Protein product: CASSPRGGHVSGNTIYF.